This T cell receptor beta chain emerged from a study of cytomegalovirus exposure and HLA in healthy donors. Whole-study results and caveats: It was reported in a later analysis that an Asian-associated ancestry cluster showed fewer N-insertions than the 666-donor mean. TCR beta V- and J-gene trimming, according to a later analysis, was linked to a missense DCLRE1C variant. HLA alleles showed associations with roughly 17,000 TCR beta sequences in a later analysis, at a 0.05 false discovery rate.

A note on this clone: Its target is not known.

The CDR3 covers 16 residues. Trimming at V came to 0 bases and at J to 4 bases, leaving 7 bases not matched to a gene. CDR1 and CDR2 (germline): SGHKS, YYEKEE (reference sequence). Primers: 60 Vbeta forward and 13 Jbeta reverse. The table came from immunoSEQ multiplex PCR; TCRdb's copy has only in-frame clones and leaves some out. In the table there are 100,000 to 150,000 clones, roughly four fifths of which are singletons. The material sequenced was PBMCs. This receptor was obtained from a man in his fifties in good health and CMV-seronegative. This chain links TRBV5-5 with TRBJ1-2, with 9 positions matching TRBD1. This CDR3 is CASSLVGQGFGYGYTF. The CDR3 DNA is TGTGCCAGCAGCTTGGTGGGACAGGGATTTGGCTATGGCTACACCTTC. Supplemented by reference TRBV5-5 and TRBJ1-2, the full variable domain reads DAGVTQSPTHLIKTRGQQVTLRCSPISGHKSVSWYQQVLGQGPQFIFQYYEKEERGRGNFPDRFSARQFPNYSSELNVNALLLGDSALYLCASSLVGQGFGYGYTFGSGTRLTVV.